Listed below are T cell receptor beta chains from one sample, sequenced in a study of beta chain features in type 1 diabetes. The method was immunoSEQ multiplex PCR; TCRdb's version includes in-frame clones alone and lacks a portion of them. This sample has around 600,000 clones, with about an eighth found just once. The specimen sequenced was naive CD4+ T cells from blood. These receptors were obtained from a man aged 25-45 years with type 1 diabetes. The CDR3 runs from the conserved cysteine through the conserved F or W. D genes are given only for firm matches. The size of a clone is reported for some rows only, either as once, few or many, or as a class for expanded clones.

v_gene,j_gene,abundance,d_gene,CDR3nt,CDR3aa
TRBV6-5,TRBJ1-2,.,.,TGTGCCAGCAGCCCATCTTCGGGACCCTATGGCTACACCTTC,CASSPSSGPYGYTF
TRBV5-6,TRBJ2-2,few,.,TGTGCCAGCAGCTTGGTGACTACGAACACCGGGGAGCTGTTTTTT,CASSLVTTNTGELFF
TRBV19,TRBJ2-7,.,.,TGTGCCAGCTCCGAAGCCGGTTCCTACGAGCAGTACTTC,CASSEAGSYEQYF
TRBV6-5,TRBJ2-4,few,.,TGTGCCAGCAGTTTAACCCCAGTGTTGGCCAAAAACATTCAGTACTTC,CASSLTPVLAKNIQYF
TRBV6-7,TRBJ2-1,.,.,TGTGCCAGCAGGATTTTGAAGGTCCTACATTACAATGAGCAGTTCTTC,CASRILKVLHYNEQFF
TRBV30,TRBJ2-6,few,.,TGTGCCTGGGTAAACCGCTTGGGTCGTCCCTCTGGGGCCAACGTCCTGACTTTC,CAWVNRLGRPSGANVLTF
TRBV7-2,TRBJ1-5,few,.,TGTGCCAGCAGCTTAGGGTGGGCGGGCAATCAGCCCCAGCATTTT,CASSLGWAGNQPQHF
TRBV5-8,TRBJ1-2,.,.,TGTGCCAGCAGCTTGCGCTTTAACTATGGCTACACCTTC,CASSLRFNYGYTF
TRBV6-1,TRBJ2-5,few,.,TGTGCCAGCAGTGAGGGGTTACAAGAGACCCAGTACTTC,CASSEGLQETQYF
TRBV5-1,TRBJ1-2,few,.,TGCGCCAGCAGCTTGGGAGGGGATGATCGTGGCTACACCTTC,CASSLGGDDRGYTF
TRBV10-3,TRBJ1-4,few,.,TGTGCCATCGCGAGGGACGGAGGGGAAAAACTGTTTTTT,CAIARDGGEKLFF
TRBV29-1,TRBJ2-1,.,.,TGCAGCGTTGATGACAATGAGCAGTTCTTC,CSVDDNEQFF
TRBV30,TRBJ2-1,.,TRBD2,TGTGCCTGGAGTTCGCCGGGACTAGTGGCCCATGAGCAGTTCTTC,CAWSSPGLVAHEQFF
TRBV5-4,TRBJ2-3,few,TRBD1,TGTGCCAGCAGCTTGGGTGGACAGGGAGTGGATACGCAGTATTTT,CASSLGGQGVDTQYF
TRBV7-2,TRBJ2-2,.,.,TGTGCCAGCAGCTTCCGGGACCCCGGGACCACCGGGGAGCTGTTTTTT,CASSFRDPGTTGELFF
TRBV5-4,TRBJ2-2,.,.,TGTGCCAGCAGCACCGGGACCCTTGGTTCTTCCGGGGAGCTGTTTTTT,CASSTGTLGSSGELFF
TRBV7-8,TRBJ1-3,.,TRBD1,TGTGCCAGCAGCCCTAGACAGGGTTCTTATGGAAACACCATATATTTT,CASSPRQGSYGNTIYF
TRBV19,TRBJ2-1,.,.,TGTGCCAGTAGTCCCCAAACCTACAATGAGCAGTTCTTC,CASSPQTYNEQFF
TRBV5-4,TRBJ2-3,few,TRBD2,TGTGCCAGCAGCGTGGGACTAGCGGAGGCCACAGATACGCAGTATTTT,CASSVGLAEATDTQYF
TRBV29-1,TRBJ1-1,few,.,TGCAGCGTTGACAGGGTAATGAACACTGAAGCTTTCTTT,CSVDRVMNTEAFF
TRBV9,TRBJ2-5,few,.,TGTGCCAGCAGCTTTAGACAGACCCAAGAGACCCAGTACTTC,CASSFRQTQETQYF
TRBV30,TRBJ2-7,few,.,TGTGCCTGGAGTGTATCGGGTCACGAGCAGTACTTC,CAWSVSGHEQYF
TRBV28,TRBJ1-6,.,.,TGTGCCAGCCTAGGGGGGATCACGATAAATTCACCCCTCCACTTT,CASLGGITINSPLHF
TRBV2,TRBJ2-1,.,TRBD1,TGTGCCAGCAGTGAGGACAGGGAGGATGAGCAGTTCTTC,CASSEDREDEQFF
TRBV10-3,TRBJ2-6,.,.,TGTGCCACTACACACTCTGGGGCCAACGTCCTGACTTTC,CATTHSGANVLTF
TRBV9,TRBJ2-3,few,TRBD2,TGTGCCAGCAGCACGAGGACTAGCGGATTCACAGATACGCAGTATTTT,CASSTRTSGFTDTQYF
TRBV4-2,TRBJ2-5,.,.,TGTGCCAGCAGCCAAGAAATAGGAGGAGAGACCCAGTACTTC,CASSQEIGGETQYF
TRBV19,TRBJ1-1,few,.,TGTGCCAGTACCCGGCAGCAGGTGACTGAAGCTTTCTTT,CASTRQQVTEAFF
TRBV19,TRBJ2-1,.,.,TGTGCCAGTAGTCCCGGCTCCTACAATGAGCAGTTCTTC,CASSPGSYNEQFF
TRBV7-6,TRBJ2-7,once,TRBD1,TGTGCCAGCAGCTTAGCAGGGACAGGGAGCTACGAGCAGTACTTC,CASSLAGTGSYEQYF
TRBV14,TRBJ1-2,.,TRBD1,TGTGCCAGCAGCCGAGACACAGGGGACTTTGGGTATGGCTACACCTTC,CASSRDTGDFGYGYTF
TRBV30,TRBJ2-7,few,TRBD2,TGTGCCTGGGGACTAGCGGGACTCTCCTACGAGCAGTACTTC,CAWGLAGLSYEQYF
TRBV29-1,TRBJ2-1,few,TRBD2,TGCAGCGTTGATTACGGTCCTAGCGGGGGCAATGAGCAGTTCTTC,CSVDYGPSGGNEQFF
TRBV25-1,TRBJ2-3,few,TRBD1,TGTGCCAGCACACCAGCAGGACAGGGCACAGATACGCAGTATTTT,CASTPAGQGTDTQYF
TRBV18,TRBJ1-1,few,.,TGTGCCAGCTCACAGCAAGATCCCCGGGCAGACACTGAAGCTTTCTTT,CASSQQDPRADTEAFF
TRBV28,TRBJ2-5,.,TRBD1,TGTGCCAGCAGTTTTCCCGACAGGGTTGCGACCCAGTACTTC,CASSFPDRVATQYF
TRBV4-3,TRBJ2-3,few,TRBD1,TGCGCCAGCAGCATGCAGACAGGGGGAAACACAGATACGCAGTATTTT,CASSMQTGGNTDTQYF
TRBV10-3,TRBJ1-2,.,.,TGTGCCATCGGGCGGACTTCATCTGGCTACACCTTC,CAIGRTSSGYTF
TRBV12-5,TRBJ2-1,few,TRBD2,TGTGCTAGTGGTTTGGTAACTGGGGGGGAAGAGCAGTTCTTC,CASGLVTGGEEQFF
TRBV19,TRBJ2-1,few,.,TGTGCCAGTAGAGATCATTCCCTCAATGAGCAGTTCTTC,CASRDHSLNEQFF
TRBV25-1,TRBJ1-6,few,.,TGTGCCAGCAGCAGGGTGGAACGGTCACCCCTCCACTTT,CASSRVERSPLHF
TRBV11-2,TRBJ2-7,few,TRBD1,TGTGCCAGCAGCTCCCAGACAGGGATAAAATACGAGCAGTACTTC,CASSSQTGIKYEQYF
TRBV13,TRBJ2-7,.,TRBD2,TGTGCCAGCAGCTTAGAAAGACTAGCGGCTCTTGACTCCTACGAGCAGTACTTC,CASSLERLAALDSYEQYF
TRBV5-1,TRBJ1-1,few,.,TGCGCCAGCAGCCCGGACTGGAGGGACACTGAAGCTTTCTTT,CASSPDWRDTEAFF
TRBV30,TRBJ1-6,few,.,TGTGCCTGGAGTGTACCTGGGAATTCACCCCTCCACTTT,CAWSVPGNSPLHF
TRBV29-1,TRBJ1-2,.,TRBD1,TGCAGCGTTGAAGGGGACAGCCGTTATGGCTACACCTTC,CSVEGDSRYGYTF
TRBV13,TRBJ2-7,few,.,TGTGCCAGCAGCGGTCCGGAAGGGCGCTTCTCCTACGAGCAGTACTTC,CASSGPEGRFSYEQYF
TRBV2,TRBJ1-1,.,.,TGTGCCAGCAGGAGGACAGATTTGAACACTGAAGCTTTCTTT,CASRRTDLNTEAFF
TRBV5-1,TRBJ1-5,few,.,TGCGCCAGCAGCTTCGGGAGCAATCAGCCCCAGCATTTT,CASSFGSNQPQHF
TRBV30,TRBJ2-7,.,TRBD1,TGTGCCTGGAGTATTGGGACAGACGAGCAGTACTTC,CAWSIGTDEQYF
TRBV29-1,TRBJ2-1,few,TRBD2,TGCAGCGTTGTAGTGCGGGGGGGCCATGAGCAGTTCTTC,CSVVVRGGHEQFF
TRBV7-2,TRBJ1-3,few,.,TGTGCCAGCAGCTTGACAGTCCTCTCTGGAAACACCATATATTTT,CASSLTVLSGNTIYF
TRBV7-2,TRBJ1-2,.,.,TGTGCCAGCAGCTTCGACAGGTACGAGGCCTACACCTTC,CASSFDRYEAYTF
TRBV9,TRBJ1-4,few,.,TGTGCCAGCAGCGCCCCTACGGGGACTAATGAAAAACTGTTTTTT,CASSAPTGTNEKLFF
TRBV4-2,TRBJ1-1,.,.,TGTGCCAGCAGCCAAGCAATGGGGAACACTGAAGCTTTCTTT,CASSQAMGNTEAFF
TRBV28,TRBJ1-3,.,.,TGTGCCAGCAGCCTCCCGCAGGCAAGCTCTGGAAACACCATATATTTT,CASSLPQASSGNTIYF
TRBV5-6,TRBJ2-3,few,.,TGTGCCAGCAGCTTGTCTGGGTTGAATACGCAGTATTTT,CASSLSGLNTQYF
TRBV29-1,TRBJ2-1,few,.,TGCAGCGTTGAACGCCTCCTCGACTCCAATGAGCAGTTCTTC,CSVERLLDSNEQFF
TRBV5-1,TRBJ2-1,once,TRBD2,TGCGCCAGCAGCTTCGGACTAGCGTTCACCAATGAGCAGTTCTTC,CASSFGLAFTNEQFF
TRBV18,TRBJ2-1,.,.,TGTGCCAGCTCGATTGACACGAACCGAGGGAATGAGCAGTTCTTC,CASSIDTNRGNEQFF